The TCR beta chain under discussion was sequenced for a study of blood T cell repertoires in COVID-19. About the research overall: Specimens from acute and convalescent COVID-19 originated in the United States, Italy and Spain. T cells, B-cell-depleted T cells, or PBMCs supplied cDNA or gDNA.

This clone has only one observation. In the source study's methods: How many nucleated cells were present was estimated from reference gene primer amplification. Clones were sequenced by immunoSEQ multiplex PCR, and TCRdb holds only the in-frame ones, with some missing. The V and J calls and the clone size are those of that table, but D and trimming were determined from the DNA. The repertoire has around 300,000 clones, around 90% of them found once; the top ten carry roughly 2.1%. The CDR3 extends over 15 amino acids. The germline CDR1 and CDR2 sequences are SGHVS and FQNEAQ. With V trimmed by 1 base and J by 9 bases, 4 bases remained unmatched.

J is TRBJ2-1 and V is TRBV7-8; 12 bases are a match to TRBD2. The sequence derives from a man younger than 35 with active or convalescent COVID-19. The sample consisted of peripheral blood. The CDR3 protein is CASSLGLAGVIEQFF. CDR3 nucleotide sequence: TGTGCCAGCAGCTTAGGACTAGCGGGAGTGATTGAGCAGTTCTTC.